This paragraph covers one T cell receptor beta chain sequence. This clone came up a few times. Which antigen it targets is not known. No much larger clonotype is one base removed from it; base qualities were not supplied. TCR beta libraries were generated from genomic DNA with the immunoSEQ kit, following the manufacturer's recommendations. Library preparation used a first multiplex PCR with proprietary primers, then a second PCR adding unique barcodes, with bead cleanups after each round. Each sample batch included a kit-provided positive control reaction and a negative control reaction. The final libraries underwent checking on an Agilent 4200 TapeStation D1000 ScreenTape, volumetric pooling, and quantification by qPCR. Sequencing ran on an Illumina NextSeq500 with a MidOutput 150-cycle cartridge, using 156 Read1 and 15 Index1 cycles with kit custom primers. The pooled library was loaded at about 1 pM, and roughly 18% PhiX control was spiked in. The authors processed their data as follows. Vendor-processed data were analyzed in R, with a clonotype defined as all T cells sharing the same CDR3 nucleotide sequence. In the clone abundance analyses, frequencies were normalized to the 10,000 most abundant clones in each sample. Public T cell clones, which averaged fewer than five per sample, were excluded before analysis. ImmunoMap was used for dominant motif analysis with the PAM10 matrix, a gap penalty of 30, and a homology threshold of 0.3, and any motif reaching a cumulative frequency of at least 0.01 was considered dominant. Held by TCRdb, this immuneACCESS table contains in-frame sequences only and omits some clones. Under half of the omission traces to an unresolved V gene where checked; the cause of the rest is unknown. V and J calls and clone size follow that table, whereas D and trimming were derived from the DNA. This sample lists fewer than 15,000 clones; less than 65% were detected once. The ten most abundant clones make up around 17% of the sample.

The intended sense of this specimen's time point label: tumor resected at nephrectomy. The label giving this sample's treatment or condition can be read as: treatment-naive control, cytoreductive nephrectomy. The control tumors were taken from treatment-naive renal cell carcinoma patients who had cytoreductive nephrectomy with no earlier radiation. All patients had renal cell carcinoma with clear cell pathology. Control tumors used for TCR sequencing were obtained from 4 females and around 11 males (median age about 50 years, range about 40 to 85) and were resected from the early 2010s to the mid-2010s. Tumors were dissociated mechanically, digested with collagenase/hyaluronidase at 37 degrees C, processed in gentleMACS C tubes, and stored in liquid nitrogen. The QIAamp DNA Blood Mini Kit (Qiagen) was used to prepare genomic DNA for TCR sequencing. Only samples passing all quality control checks were included in the analyses.

This sample was taken from a study of radiation and T cells in renal cell carcinoma (dated by TCRdb to 2020 to 2021). For the wider study: In total, some 50 samples underwent TCR beta sequencing: approximately 25 tumors plus 27 peripheral blood samples. Across all 50 or so samples, more than 4,000,000 unique CDR3 nucleotide sequences, encoding 2 million to 3 million unique CDR3 amino acid sequences, were identified. The research as a whole found: Because only small tumor regions of approximately 1 g were available, the study did not capture intratumoral heterogeneity. Irradiated tumors showed higher TCR clonality than controls, with the top 100 clonotypes averaging roughly 50% of the repertoire versus about 45% in nephrectomy-only tumors. With a single-armed trial design, the study had no way to address how radiation dose or scheduling affects the TCR repertoire. Compared with control tumors, irradiated tumors had a greater number of dominant CDR3 motifs, and those motifs took up a bigger portion of the repertoire.

The receptor comes from a man in his fifties or sixties with renal cell carcinoma. Sequencing used tumor tissue, obtained from a patient whose treatment was nephrectomy without radiotherapy.

This receptor carries the CDR3 CAWSVTQSEAFF. The nucleotides read TGTGCCTGGAGTGTAACCCAGTCTGAAGCTTTCTTT. The V and J genes are TRBV30 and TRBJ1-1; there is no confident call for the D gene. V is cut by 0 bases and J by 6 bases, and the space between the germline ends is 8 bases. Its CDR3 holds 12 amino acids, cysteine through phenylalanine. Only CDR3 DNA remains: 36 bases, in frame from the first base. Looking up the germline V gene (reference sequence) yields CDR1 GTSNPN and CDR2 SVGIG.